This T cell receptor (beta chain) was recovered during a study of beta chain features in type 1 diabetes. Study-wide points: Comparison showed that naive, central memory and Treg TCRB repertoires appeared more similar among patients than among healthy donors. For Type 1 diabetes patients, all four CD4+ subsets carried TCRB CDR3s that were moderately but significantly shorter.

Deletions cut 8 bases from V and 4 bases from J, with 17 bases between. Per germline, CDR1 LGHNA and CDR2 YSLEER. This CDR3 comprises 15 residues. Expressed TCRB transcripts were sequenced, since all the RNA that had been isolated was reverse transcribed. TCRdb keeps only in-frame clones here, not all; method: immunoSEQ multiplex PCR. The sample lists approximately 270,000 clones, approximately 14% occurring once. This clone appeared a few times. Its antigen is not known. Sorting gave populations that all exceeded 98% purity. The sample consisted of naive CD4+ T cells from blood. The TCR originated in a man in his thirties or forties with type 1 diabetes. The V and J genes are TRBV4-3 and TRBJ1-4, with D unresolved. The CDR3 DNA reads as TGCGCCAGCCGTCCTTCGGCAGCGATTAATGAAAAACTGTTTTTT. It encodes CASRPSAAINEKLFF.